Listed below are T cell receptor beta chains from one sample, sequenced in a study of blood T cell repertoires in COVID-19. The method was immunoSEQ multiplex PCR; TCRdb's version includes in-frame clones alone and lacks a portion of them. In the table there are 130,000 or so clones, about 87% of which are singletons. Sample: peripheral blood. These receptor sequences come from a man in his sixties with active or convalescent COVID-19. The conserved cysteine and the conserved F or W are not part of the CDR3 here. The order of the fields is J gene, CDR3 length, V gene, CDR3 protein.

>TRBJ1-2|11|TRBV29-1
SVGPEGAYGYT
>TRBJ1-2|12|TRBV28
ASSLYETGYGYT
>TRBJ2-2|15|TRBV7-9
ASSLGSGFWNTGELF
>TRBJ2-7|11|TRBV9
ASSHGQLDEQY
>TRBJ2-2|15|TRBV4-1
ASSQPTSGRATGELF
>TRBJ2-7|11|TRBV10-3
AISEREGREQY
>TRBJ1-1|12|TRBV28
ASNNRGVNTEAF
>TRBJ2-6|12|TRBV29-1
SVYSSSGANVLT
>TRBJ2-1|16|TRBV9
ASSPRWTSGFSYNEQF
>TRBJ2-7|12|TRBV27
ASRSRGRPDEQY
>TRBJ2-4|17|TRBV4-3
ASSQDHRDRPRAKNIQY
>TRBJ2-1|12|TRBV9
ASSPGTPRNEQF
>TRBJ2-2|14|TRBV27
ASSLRFQGNTGELF
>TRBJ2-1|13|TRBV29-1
SVSRRTSRHDEQF
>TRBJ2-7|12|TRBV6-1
ASSEAPGNYEQY
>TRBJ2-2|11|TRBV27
ASSLTGAGELF
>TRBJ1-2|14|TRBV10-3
AIRTDRDRLNYGYT
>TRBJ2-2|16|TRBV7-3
ASSTPTSGRVNTGELF
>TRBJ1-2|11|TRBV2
ASRETGDYGYT
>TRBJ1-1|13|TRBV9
ASSDPPGRSTEAF
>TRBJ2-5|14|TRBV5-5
ASSFLAGGSSETQY
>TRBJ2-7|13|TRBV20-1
SASGAGGLQYEQY
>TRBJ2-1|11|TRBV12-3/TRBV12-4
ASRDRVYNEQF
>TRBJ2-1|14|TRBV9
ASSVDNSGINNEQF
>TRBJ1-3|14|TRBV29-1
SAEGDPGGTGNTIY
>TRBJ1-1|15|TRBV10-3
AISESSVVSGDREAF
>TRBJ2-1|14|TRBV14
ASSQDPGGSYNEQF
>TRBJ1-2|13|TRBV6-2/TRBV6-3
ASSYVLATAGSRT
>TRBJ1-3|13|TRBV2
ASREDRAGGNTIY
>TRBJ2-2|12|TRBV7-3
ASSSLAGVGELF
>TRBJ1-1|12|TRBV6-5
ASSPGTVNTEAF
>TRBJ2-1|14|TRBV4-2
ASSQDSTVAYNEQF
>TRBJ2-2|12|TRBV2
ASKVRGYTGELF
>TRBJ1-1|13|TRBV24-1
ATSSGQGRNTEAF
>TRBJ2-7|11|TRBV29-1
SVEGGYPYEQY
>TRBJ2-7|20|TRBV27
ASSLFIPRRTGGPGTDYEQY
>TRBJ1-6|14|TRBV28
ASGGSPSLGNSPLH
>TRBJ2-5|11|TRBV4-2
ASSQDPRETQY
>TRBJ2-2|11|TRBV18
ASSLRGSGELF
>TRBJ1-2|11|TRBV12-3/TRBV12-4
ASSLRPIEGYT
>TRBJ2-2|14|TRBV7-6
ASSSTGRDGAGELF
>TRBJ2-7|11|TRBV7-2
ASSLTATGEQY
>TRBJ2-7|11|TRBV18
ASSRQGMDEQY
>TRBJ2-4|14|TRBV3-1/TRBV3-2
ASSQGAQLAKNIQY
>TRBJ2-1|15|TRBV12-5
ASGSYGIGGSYNEQF
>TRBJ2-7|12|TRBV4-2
ASSPPGQLSEQY
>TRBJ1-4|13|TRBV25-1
ASSVLRADNEKLF
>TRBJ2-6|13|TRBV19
ASSKGGSGANVLT
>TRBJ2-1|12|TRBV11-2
ASSLVQGLHEQF
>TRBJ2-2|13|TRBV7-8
ASSTDGGKTGELF
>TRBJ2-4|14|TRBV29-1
SVELSGPTGRQNQY
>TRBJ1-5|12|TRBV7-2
ASSPGQYNQPQH
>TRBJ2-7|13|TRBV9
ASSVGGTGNGEQY
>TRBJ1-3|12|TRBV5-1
ASSPEVSGNTIY
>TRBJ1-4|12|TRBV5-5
ASSRTGLNEKLF
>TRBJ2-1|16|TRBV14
ASSQDLAGFPLYNEQF